This section outlines one T cell receptor (beta chain) sequence together with its context. The CDR3 contains 13 residues. Trimming took off 6 bases at V and 6 bases at J, with 12 bases between the two ends. Germline CDR1 WNHNN, CDR2 SYGVQD (reference sequence). The data belong to a study of cytomegalovirus exposure and HLA in healthy donors. The primer mix had 60 Vbeta and 13 Jbeta primers. The method was immunoSEQ multiplex PCR; TCRdb's version includes in-frame clones alone and lacks a portion of them. The table records 130,000 or so clones, roughly 79% of them present only once. The sample consisted of PBMCs. This chain links TRBV10-1 with TRBJ1-5; a weak D match, TRBD1 (5 bases). This clonotype was obtained from a woman aged 18-35 years in good health and CMV-seronegative. The CDR3: CASSQGPGQPQHF. As DNA, the CDR3 is TGCGCCAGCAGCCAGGGCCCGGGTCAGCCCCAGCATTTT.